This is a list of T cell receptor beta chains from one sample in a study of cytomegalovirus exposure and HLA in healthy donors. The table came from immunoSEQ multiplex PCR; TCRdb's copy has only in-frame clones and leaves some out. The data contain about 180,000 clones, 75% to 90% of them singletons. Sequenced material: PBMCs. The receptors here all came from a girl aged 5-17 years in good health and CMV-seropositive. Both conserved end residues are part of each CDR3.

v_gene	j_gene	CDR3aa
TRBV5-4	TRBJ2-7	CASSPTSGRSYEQYF
TRBV4-3	TRBJ2-5	CASSFGQGSWETQYF
TRBV5-5	TRBJ2-7	CASSFVAGASYEQYF
TRBV29-1	TRBJ1-1	CMGQEGSLGTEAFF
TRBV4-1	TRBJ1-1	CASSQGLMNTEAFF
TRBV7-9	TRBJ1-5	CASSSTGPQPQHF
TRBV2	TRBJ2-7	CASSGQGWNEQYF
TRBV6-6	TRBJ2-7	CASSLGGEAYEQYF
TRBV20-1	TRBJ1-6	CSATETGEPHF
TRBV4-3	TRBJ2-6	CASSQDLGAGANVLTF
TRBV5-4	TRBJ1-2	CASSAYGTEDGYTF
TRBV21-1	TRBJ2-3	CASSSGAPTDTQYF
TRBV7-8	TRBJ1-1	CASSLVGGSTEAFF
TRBV14	TRBJ2-1	CASSWGGTLPHNEQFF
TRBV7-2	TRBJ2-5	CASSLMGQQETQYF
TRBV7-7	TRBJ2-2	CASSPSYTGTGELFF
TRBV14	TRBJ1-1	CASSQDLRGTEAFF
TRBV5-1	TRBJ1-3	CASSGSTGESGNTIYF
TRBV2	TRBJ2-5	CASSLAGRGETQYF
TRBV18	TRBJ2-1	CASSPAGGSYNEQFF
TRBV30	TRBJ2-7	CAWSVSGILGEQYF
TRBV4-1	TRBJ2-7	CASSQGGGVSYEQYF
TRBV30	TRBJ1-2	CAWSVGGRGYTF
TRBV5-5	TRBJ2-7	CASSLESSGNLYEQYF
TRBV6-5	TRBJ2-3	CASSTAGGPDTQYF
TRBV25-1	TRBJ2-6	CASSEHRTAGANVLTF
TRBV6-5	TRBJ2-7	CASRPGLAGFSQQYF